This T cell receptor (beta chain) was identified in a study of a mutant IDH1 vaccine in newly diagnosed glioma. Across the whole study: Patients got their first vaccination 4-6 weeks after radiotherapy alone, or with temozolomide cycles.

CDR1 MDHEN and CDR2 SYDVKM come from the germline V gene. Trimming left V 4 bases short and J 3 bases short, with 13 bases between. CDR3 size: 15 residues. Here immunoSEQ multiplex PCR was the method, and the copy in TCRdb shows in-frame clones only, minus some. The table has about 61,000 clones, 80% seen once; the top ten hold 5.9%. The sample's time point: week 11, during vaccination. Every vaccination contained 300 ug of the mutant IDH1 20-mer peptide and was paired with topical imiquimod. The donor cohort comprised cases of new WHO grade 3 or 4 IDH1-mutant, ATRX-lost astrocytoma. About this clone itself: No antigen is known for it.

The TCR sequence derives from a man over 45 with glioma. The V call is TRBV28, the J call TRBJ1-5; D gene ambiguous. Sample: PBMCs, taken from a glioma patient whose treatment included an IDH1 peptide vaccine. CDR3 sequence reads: CASSYGRSPNQPQHF. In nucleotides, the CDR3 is TGTGCCAGCAGTTATGGGCGTAGCCCCAATCAGCCCCAGCATTTT.